The clone carrying this T cell receptor beta chain was recorded at least ten times. What it binds is unknown. MiXCR, applied by TCRdb to the 5' RACE reads, yields one record per CDR3 protein. The table records approximately 8,500 distinct CDR3 sequences, roughly 12% of them present only once. The sample's time point: sample taken at primary tumor resection. This specimen comes from a study of spatial heterogeneity in lung cancer. Whole-study findings and limits: For expanded intratumoral alpha and beta TCRs, counts tracked tumor mutation counts.

Between the trimmed V and J ends, which lost 9 bases and 1 base, there was a span of 8 bases. This CDR3 spans 12 amino acids. Per the germline V gene, CDR1 is MNHEY and CDR2 is SMNVEV (reference sequence). The V call is TRBV27, the J call TRBJ2-3; D remains unclear. The TCR comes from a male donor with early-stage non-small cell lung cancer. Here the sequenced sample was lung tumor tissue, taken at surgery. The CDR3 loop is CARDGCTDTQYF. Here the CDR3 DNA reads TGTGCCAGGGACGGCTGCACAGATACGCAGTATTTT.